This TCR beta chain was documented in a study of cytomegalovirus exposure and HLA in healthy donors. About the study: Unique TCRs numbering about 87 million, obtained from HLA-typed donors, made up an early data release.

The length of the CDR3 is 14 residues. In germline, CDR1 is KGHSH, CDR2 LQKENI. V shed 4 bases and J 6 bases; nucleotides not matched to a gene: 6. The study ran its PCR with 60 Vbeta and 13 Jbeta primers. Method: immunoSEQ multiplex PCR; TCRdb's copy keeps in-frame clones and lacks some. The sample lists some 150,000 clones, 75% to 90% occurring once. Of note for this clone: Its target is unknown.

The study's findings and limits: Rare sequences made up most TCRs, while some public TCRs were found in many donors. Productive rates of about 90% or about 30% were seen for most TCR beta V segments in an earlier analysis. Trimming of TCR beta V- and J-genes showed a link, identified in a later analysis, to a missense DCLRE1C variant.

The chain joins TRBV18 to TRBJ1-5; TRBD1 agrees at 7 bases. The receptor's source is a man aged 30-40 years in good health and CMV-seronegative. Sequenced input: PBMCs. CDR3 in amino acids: CASSQGANGQPQHF. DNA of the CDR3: TGTGCCAGCTCACAGGGGGCTAATGGTCAGCCCCAGCATTTT.